The 28 T cell receptor beta chains in this list originate from one sample, sequenced in a study of blood T cell repertoires in COVID-19. The protocol was immunoSEQ multiplex PCR, while the TCRdb copy is restricted to in-frame clones and leaves out a portion. The table lists around 320,000 clones, about nine tenths of them singletons. The source material was peripheral blood. These receptors were obtained from a woman aged 25 to 45 who had recovered from COVID-19.

The chain links TRBV7-2 to TRBJ2-3, with D possibly matching TRBD1 (6 bases). This CDR3 spans 15 amino acids. Trimming took off 1 base at V and 2 bases at J, with 10 bases between the two ends. Germline values: CDR1 SGHTA, CDR2 FQGNSA. The CDR3 reads CASSLVGANTDTQYF. CDR3 sequence (DNA): TGTGCCAGCAGCTTAGTGGGGGCCAACACAGATACGCAGTATTTT.

Only a few counts were recorded for this clone. DNA of the CDR3: TGTGCCATCAGTGAGTCGGACAGGGGTAATGAAAAACTGTTTTTT. Amino acids: CAISESDRGNEKLFF. This chain connects TRBV10-3 to TRBJ1-4; 9 bases align to TRBD1. The CDR3 length is 15 residues. Per the germline V gene, CDR1 is ENHRY and CDR2 is SYGVKD. Trimming removed 0 bases from V and 4 bases from J; junction bases left unmatched: 0.

The genes are TRBV28 and TRBJ1-4; TRBD1 matches 10 bases. The CDR3 extends over 14 amino acids. Trimming took 5 bases from V and 9 from J; bases not matched to a gene: 6. Per germline, CDR1 MDHEN and CDR2 SYDVKM. The CDR3 DNA reads TGTGCCAGCAGTCCCGGGACAGGGGACAAAAAACTGTTTTTT. Encoded protein: CASSPGTGDKKLFF.

The chain uses TRBV11-2 and TRBJ2-2; TRBD1 matches 9 bases. V was clipped by 3 bases and J by 1 base; unmatched bases: 12. The CDR3 has 19 residues. Per germline, CDR1 SGHAT and CDR2 FQNNGV. The CDR3, as DNA: TGTGCCAGCAGCTTCTCCCTGAGACAGGGGGGACAGAACACCGGGGAGCTGTTTTTT. Translation: CASSFSLRQGGQNTGELFF. The full variable domain, in which reference TRBV11-2 and TRBJ2-2 provide the parts outside the CDR3, is EAGVAQSPRYKIIEKRQSVAFWCNPISGHATLYWYQQILGQGPKLLIQFQNNGVVDDSQLPKDRFSAERLKGVDSTLKIQPAKLEDSAVYLCASSFSLRQGGQNTGELFFGEGSRLTVL.

The CDR3 reads CASSLAGGGTRTDTQYF. DNA of the CDR3: TGCGCCAGCAGCTTGGCGGGGGGCGGGACCCGCACAGATACGCAGTATTTT. The chain combines TRBV5-1 with TRBJ2-3; tentative D call: TRBD2 (7 bases). The germline CDR1 and CDR2 sequences are SGHRS and YFSETQ. The V gene lost 0 bases and the J gene lost 1 base, with 15 bases spanning the gap. The CDR3 spans 17 residues. Full variable domain (outside the CDR3, taken from reference TRBV5-1 and TRBJ2-3): KAGVTQTPRYLIKTRGQQVTLSCSPISGHRSVSWYQQTPGQGLQFLFEYFSETQRNKGNFPGRFSGRQFSNSRSEMNVSTLELGDSALYLCASSLAGGGTRTDTQYFGPGTRLTVL.

The V gene is TRBV5-8, the J gene TRBJ2-5, with 11 bases identical to TRBD1. This CDR3 comprises 16 residues. Germline V lookup: CDR1 SGHTS, CDR2 YDEGEE. The ends lost 5 bases at V and 0 bases at J; junction bases unmatched: 6. In DNA form, the CDR3 reads TGTGCCAGCAGTTATGGACAGGGGGCCTACCAAGAGACCCAGTACTTC. It encodes CASSYGQGAYQETQYF.

The CDR3 spells CASRGQGLAYEQYF. In DNA form, the CDR3 reads TGTGCCAGCAGGGGACAGGGTTTAGCCTACGAGCAGTACTTC. The chain combines TRBV28 with TRBJ2-7; 9 nucleotides line up with TRBD1. Germline CDR1 MDHEN, CDR2 SYDVKM. The CDR3 loop spans 14 amino acids. With 6 bases clipped from V and 2 bases from J, the junction kept 5 bases outside the gene matches.

The table lists this clone with a count of one. The chain joins TRBV11-3 to TRBJ2-3, with D perhaps TRBD1 (6 bases). This CDR3 is built from 14 residues. V was clipped by 1 base and J by 2 bases, with 7 bases between them. CDR1 is SGHNT and CDR2 is YENEEA in the germline V gene. Written as DNA, the CDR3 is TGTGCCAGCAGCTTAGCGGGACACACAGATACGCAGTATTTT. This sequence encodes CASSLAGHTDTQYF. Drawing the rest from reference TRBV11-3 and TRBJ2-3, the complete variable domain is EAGVVQSPRYKIIEKKQPVAFWCNPISGHNTLYWYLQNLGQGPELLIRYENEEAVDDSQLPKDRFSAERLKGVDSTLKIQPAELGDSAVYLCASSLAGHTDTQYFGPGTRLTVL.

The chain employs TRBV9 and TRBJ2-2; 7 bases map to TRBD1. The CDR3 has 15 residues. Germline V gives CDR1 SGDLS, CDR2 YYNGEE. The trim removed 0 bases at V and 10 bases at J, leaving 9 bases unmatched. The CDR3, as DNA: TGTGCCAGCAGCGTAGAGCCGACAGGGTCGGTGGAGCTGTTTTTT. Its protein is CASSVEPTGSVELFF.

This sequence joins TRBV7-9 and TRBJ1-3; D is perhaps TRBD1 (6 bases). Trimming took off 5 bases at V and 1 base at J, with 15 bases between the two ends. The CDR3 covers 16 residues. Germline V gene data show CDR1 as SEHNR and CDR2 as FQNEAQ (reference sequence). The CDR3 here is CASSVRAGDSGNTIYF. CDR3 nucleotides: TGTGCCAGCAGCGTTCGTGCAGGGGATTCTGGAAACACCATATATTTT. Drawing the rest from reference TRBV7-9 and TRBJ1-3, the complete variable domain is DTGVSQNPRHKITKRGQNVTFRCDPISEHNRLYWYRQTLGQGPEFLTYFQNEAQLEKSRLLSDRFSAERPKGSFSTLEIQRTEQGDSAMYLCASSVRAGDSGNTIYFGEGSWLTVV.

The chain uses TRBV13 and TRBJ2-2; D perhaps matches TRBD2 (6 bases). From germline, CDR1 is PRHDT and CDR2 FYEKMQ (reference sequence). With 8 bases removed from V and 4 bases from J, the gap between germline ends came to 14 bases. The CDR3 covers 14 residues. CDR3 DNA: TGTGCCAGCGCTTGGAGGGTCGGCACCGGGGAGCTGTTTTTT. As protein: CASAWRVGTGELFF.

This clone was counted once. The chain uses TRBV15 and TRBJ1-4; tentatively, D is TRBD1 (6 bases). The V and J ends lost 1 base and 7 bases respectively, with 10 bases between them. The V gene's germline CDR1 is LNHNV and CDR2 YYDKDF (reference sequence). The CDR3 is 14 residues long. This CDR3 is CATSRVQGSEKLFF. The CDR3 bases are TGTGCCACCAGCAGAGTACAGGGAAGTGAAAAACTGTTTTTT.

The V gene is TRBV5-1, the J gene TRBJ2-5; D is uncertain. Looked up from germline, CDR1 is SGHRS and CDR2 is YFSETQ. Trimming took 5 bases from V and 2 from J, leaving 13 bases between them. CDR3 length equals 14 residues. CDR3 nucleotides: TGCGCCAGCAGTTCCTTCGGAGTACAAGAGACCCAGTACTTC. Translation gives CASSSFGVQETQYF.

This clone was picked up one time. The CDR3 sequence is CASSHLVAGGPLNEQFF. As DNA, the CDR3 is TGTGCCAGCAGCCACCTCGTAGCGGGGGGGCCCCTCAATGAGCAGTTCTTC. This rearrangement joins TRBV14 to TRBJ2-1; 11 bases match TRBD2. After removal of 3 bases from V and 6 bases from J, the junction contained 10 bases not matched to a gene. CDR1 is SGHDN, CDR2 FVKESK, per germline. This CDR3 is built from 17 residues.

The V and J genes are TRBV4-2 and TRBJ2-7; 14 bases are a match to TRBD2. Germline trimming cut 4 bases from V and 2 bases from J; bases unmatched to any gene: 7. This CDR3 spans 17 amino acids. In germline, CDR1 is LGHNA, CDR2 YNFKEQ. CDR3 residues: CASSRGLAGEDPYEQYF. The CDR3 DNA reads TGTGCCAGCAGCCGGGGACTAGCGGGGGAGGACCCCTACGAGCAGTACTTC.

This clone was seen only once. This chain joins TRBV28 and TRBJ1-5; D may be TRBD1 (5 bases). Looked up from germline, CDR1 is MDHEN and CDR2 is SYDVKM. V lost 4 bases, J lost 11 bases, and 18 bases lay in between. This CDR3 is built from 14 residues. CDR3 nucleotides: TGTGCCAGCAGTTCGGGGGACCTACCTCTGGCCCAGCATTTT. Protein: CASSSGDLPLAQHF.

The rearrangement joins TRBV11-2 to TRBJ1-6, with 7 bases identical to TRBD1. This CDR3 region has 15 residues. Germline V CDR1 and CDR2: SGHAT, FQNNGV. The ends lost 6 bases at V and 7 bases at J; junction bases unmatched: 9. The CDR3 DNA follows: TGTGCCAGCAGGAAACCGGGACAGACCAATTCACCCCTCCACTTT. Translation: CASRKPGQTNSPLHF.

The chain uses TRBV5-1 and TRBJ1-2, with 8 nucleotides matching TRBD1. The CDR3 extends over 14 amino acids. V gave up 4 bases and J gave up 5 bases; unmatched junction bases: 7. The germline CDR1 and CDR2 sequences are SGHRS and YFSETQ. CDR3 DNA sequence: TGCGCCAGCAGCCTAACAGGGGGGCGTTATGGCTACACCTTC. It specifies CASSLTGGRYGYTF.

The chain links TRBV7-2 to TRBJ1-5; no definite D call. With 4 bases removed from V and 5 bases from J, the gap between germline ends came to 12 bases. Germline V gene data show CDR1 as SGHTA and CDR2 as FQGNSA. The CDR3 is 14 residues long. CDR3: CASSSNQYHQPQHF. The DNA for the CDR3 is TGTGCCAGCAGCTCTAACCAATACCATCAGCCCCAGCATTTT. Supplemented by reference TRBV7-2 and TRBJ1-5, the full variable domain reads GAGVSQSPSNKVTEKGKDVELRCDPISGHTALYWYRQSLGQGLEFLIYFQGNSAPDKSGLPSDRFSAERTGGSVSTLTIQRTQQEDSAVYLCASSSNQYHQPQHFGDGTRLSIL.

This rearrangement joins TRBV6-5 to TRBJ1-4, with D tentatively TRBD1 (5 bases). This CDR3 comprises 14 residues. Germline-derived CDR1 and CDR2 are MNHEY and SVGAGI. V shed 8 bases and J shed 0 bases, with 10 bases lying between them. In nucleotides, the CDR3 is TGTGCCAGCCGGCCAGGGACAACTAATGAAAAACTGTTTTTT. This encodes CASRPGTTNEKLFF.

This clone was recorded only once. The chain carries TRBV14 and TRBJ1-1, with 7 bases lining up with TRBD1. The germline CDR1 and CDR2 sequences are SGHDN and FVKESK. The CDR3 spans 15 residues. The V segment lost 5 bases and the J segment 4 bases; nucleotides outside the gene matches: 10. CDR3 protein: CASSTGTVGTTEAFF. The CDR3 DNA follows: TGTGCCAGCAGCACCGGGACAGTTGGGACCACTGAAGCTTTCTTT.

This sequence joins TRBV11-1 and TRBJ1-2; no firm D call. Germline values: CDR1 SGHAT, CDR2 FQDESV (reference sequence). The CDR3 spans 11 residues. V was cut by 5 bases and J by 10 bases, with 11 bases left in between. CDR3 sequence reads: CASSPQSDYTF. The CDR3 DNA is TGTGCCAGCAGCCCTCAGTCTGACTACACCTTC.

A remark on this clone: A read error may account for a junction end that differs from germline. The chain couples TRBV30 to TRBJ2-1; possibly TRBD2 for D (7 bases). The CDR3 is made up of 13 amino acids. Germline assignment: CDR1 GTSNPN and CDR2 SVGIG (reference sequence). CDR3 sequence (DNA): TGTGCCTGGAGCGGGGGGCGGGACTCCCTATTGCTCTTC. Encoded protein: CAWSGGRDSLLLF.

The J gene is TRBJ1-1, the V gene TRBV6-6; TRBD1 matches 9 bases. V shed 5 bases and J 1 base; nucleotides not matched to a gene: 2. Germline CDR1 is MNHNY and CDR2 is SVGAGI (reference sequence). This CDR3 region has 14 residues. The CDR3 coding sequence is TGTGCCAGCAGTGACAGGGGGAGGAACACTGAAGCTTTCTTT. It yields the protein CASSDRGRNTEAFF.

The sample holds a few counts of this clone. The chain recombines TRBV24-1 with TRBJ2-1; D possibly corresponds to TRBD1 (6 bases). The CDR3 spans 15 residues. Trimming cost V 9 bases and J 0 bases, with 14 bases left between them. Germline CDR1 KGHDR, CDR2 SFDVKD. This CDR3 reads CATGGGQSSYNEQFF. The DNA of the CDR3 is TGTGCCACCGGGGGCGGGCAGAGCTCCTACAATGAGCAGTTCTTC.

A note on this clone: A much larger clonotype is one base distant, so this may be a read error. The identical CDR3 is also encoded by other nucleotide sequences in the sample. The chain links TRBV12-3 or TRBV12-4 to TRBJ2-5; D unclear. The V and J ends lost 3 bases and 5 bases respectively, with 4 bases between them. The CDR3 sequence is 11 residues long. The CDR3 loop reads CASSFGETQYF. Written as DNA, the CDR3 is TGTGCCAGCAGTTTCGGGGAGACCCAGTACTTC.

The chain links TRBV30 to TRBJ2-5, with 13 bases identical to TRBD2. This CDR3 has 16 residues. In germline, CDR1 is GTSNPN, CDR2 SVGIG (reference sequence). V lost 2 bases and J lost 2; bases outside the gene matches: 5. CDR3 DNA sequence: TGTGCCTGGAGTAACGGGGGACTAGCGGGGCAAGAGACCCAGTACTTC. This codes for CAWSNGGLAGQETQYF.

The CDR3 nucleotides read TGTGCCAGCAGTCCCCTCACCGTCGGACAGGGTCGGAGTGAAGCTTTCTTT. Translated: CASSPLTVGQGRSEAFF. The genes are TRBV28 and TRBJ1-1, with TRBD1 matching over 8 bases. J gave up 7 bases and V 5 bases, and 18 bases lay outside the gene matches. The CDR3 totals 17 residues. Germline V gene data show CDR1 as MDHEN and CDR2 as SYDVKM.